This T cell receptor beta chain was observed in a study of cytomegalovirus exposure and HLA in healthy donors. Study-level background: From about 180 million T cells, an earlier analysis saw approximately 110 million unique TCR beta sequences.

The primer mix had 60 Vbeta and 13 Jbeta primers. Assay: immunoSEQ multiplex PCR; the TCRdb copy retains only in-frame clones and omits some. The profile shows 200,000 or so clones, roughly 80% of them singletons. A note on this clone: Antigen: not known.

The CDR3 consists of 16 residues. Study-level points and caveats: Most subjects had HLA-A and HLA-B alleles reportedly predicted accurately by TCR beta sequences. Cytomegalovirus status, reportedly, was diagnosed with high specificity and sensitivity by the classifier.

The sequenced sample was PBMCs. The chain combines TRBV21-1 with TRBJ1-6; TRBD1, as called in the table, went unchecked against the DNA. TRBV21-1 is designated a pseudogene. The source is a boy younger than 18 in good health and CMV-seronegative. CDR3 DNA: TGTGCCAGCAGAGAGTTGACAGGCAACTATAATTCACCCCTCCACTTT. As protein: CASRELTGNYNSPLHF.